Listed here are 14 T cell receptor beta chains from one sample, sequenced in a study of blood T cells in healthy people across ages. Primed by a sample-barcoded 5' primer and a J-beta primer mix, a second PCR proceeded for about 6 to 12 cycles. TCRdb fed the 5' RACE reads into MiXCR, producing one record per CDR3 protein. This sample yields around 800,000 distinct CDR3 sequences, of which 20% to 30% are seen a single time; roughly 3.1% belongs to the top ten. These data also featured in a second study, about T cells of mothers and their children.

Source material: blood. These receptors all come from a boy aged 5 to 17 in good health.

A few counts support this clonotype. The V gene is TRBV5-1, the J gene TRBJ2-5; 8 bases line up with TRBD1. V gave up 0 bases and J gave up 6 bases; unmatched junction bases: 4. Germline V lookup: CDR1 SGHRS, CDR2 YFSETQ. The CDR3 covers 14 residues. The DNA of the CDR3 is TGCGCCAGCAGCTTGGCTTGGACAGGGCAGACCCAGTACTTC. This gives the protein CASSLAWTGQTQYF.

The chain has TRBV5-4 and TRBJ2-4; 8 bases line up with TRBD1. Germline trimming cut 0 bases from V and 1 base from J; bases unmatched to any gene: 3. Germline CDR1 is SGHNT and CDR2 is YYREEE (reference sequence). The CDR3 length is 16 residues. Written as DNA, the CDR3 is TGTGCCAGCAGCTTGGCAGGGGGCGCCGCCAAAAACATTCAGTACTTC. Its protein is CASSLAGGAAKNIQYF.

The gene calls are TRBV30 and TRBJ1-2; D remains unclear. This CDR3 contains 12 residues. The V gene lost 8 bases and the J gene lost 0 bases, with 10 bases spanning the gap. The germline V gene has CDR1 GTSNPN and CDR2 SVGIG (reference sequence). The CDR3 reads CALVEANYGYTF. Written as DNA, the CDR3 is TGTGCCCTGGTGGAGGCTAACTATGGCTACACCTTC.

This chain joins TRBV20-1 and TRBJ1-2; D possibly corresponds to TRBD1 (6 bases). Germline V gene data show CDR1 as DFQATT and CDR2 as SNEGSKA (reference sequence). The length of the CDR3 is 14 residues. V was trimmed by 7 bases and J by 6 bases, leaving 21 bases between them. The CDR3 DNA reads TGCAGTGTCACACAGGGAGTCCCAAGCAATGGCTACACCTTC. This gives the protein CSVTQGVPSNGYTF.

This clonotype was observed a handful of times. The chain carries TRBV12-3 or TRBV12-4 and TRBJ1-4, with no clear D. The CDR3 runs to 14 residues. V was pared by 2 bases and J by 3 bases, with 7 bases between. In nucleotides, the CDR3 is TGTGCCAGCAGTTTACACGGACCTAATGAAAAACTGTTTTTT. Protein product: CASSLHGPNEKLFF.

In its sample, this clonotype was seen a few times. The chain has TRBV29-1 and TRBJ2-5; 8 bases fit TRBD2. Trimming removed 3 bases from V and 5 bases from J; junction bases left unmatched: 8. CDR1 SQVTM and CDR2 ANQGSEA come from the germline V gene. This CDR3 has 14 amino acids. CDR3 DNA: TGCAGCGTTGAGGGTAGGCGGGGGGAGGAGACCCAGTACTTC. Amino acid sequence: CSVEGRRGEETQYF.

The rearrangement uses TRBV27 and TRBJ2-7, with D unclear. The CDR3 is 14 residues long. Germline V CDR1 and CDR2: MNHEY, SMNVEV (reference sequence). V was pared by 0 bases and J by 5 bases, with 11 bases between. CDR3 amino acids: CASSLSVRNHEQYF. The CDR3 DNA reads as TGTGCCAGCAGTTTATCGGTACGGAACCACGAGCAGTACTTC.

The gene calls are TRBV29-1 and TRBJ1-1; TRBD1 is a possible D gene (6 bases). CDR3 size: 13 residues. Germline values: CDR1 SQVTM, CDR2 ANQGSEA. Trimming left V 5 bases short and J 1 base short, with 11 bases between. CDR3 residues: CSVSGHPNTEAFF. The CDR3 DNA reads TGCAGCGTTTCGGGACACCCGAACACTGAAGCTTTCTTT.

The chain links TRBV7-9 to TRBJ2-1, with 8 bases matching TRBD2. The CDR3 contains 16 residues. The J segment lost 6 bases and the V segment lost 0 bases, leaving 7 bases of the junction unmatched. Germline CDR1 and CDR2: SEHNR and FQNEAQ (reference sequence). The CDR3 loop reads CASSLAVGGGRNEQFF. In DNA form, the CDR3 reads TGTGCCAGCAGCTTAGCTGTCGGCGGGGGGCGCAATGAGCAGTTCTTC.

This clonotype was counted only a few times. The chain carries TRBV27 and TRBJ2-3; no clear D. Deletions cut 5 bases from V and 1 base from J, with 10 bases between. CDR1 is MNHEY and CDR2 is SMNVEV in the germline V gene (reference sequence). There are 14 residues in the CDR3. Here the CDR3 reads CASSPLRGTDTQYF. The CDR3 DNA sequence: TGTGCCAGCAGTCCGCTTCGCGGCACAGATACGCAGTATTTT.

Here the CDR3 reads CASSLTSEDNEQFF. The CDR3 bases are TGTGCCAGCAGTTTGACTAGCGAGGACAATGAGCAGTTCTTC. The V call is TRBV12-3 or TRBV12-4, the J call TRBJ2-1; 8 bases are shared with TRBD2. This CDR3 contains 14 residues. Losses at the gene ends were 3 bases for V and 5 bases for J; bases not matched to a gene: 3.

This clonotype was counted a few times. A junction boundary mismatches the germline segment, possibly from a read error. The chain combines TRBV7-2 with TRBJ2-5; D is unclear. Germline V gene sequence: CDR1 SGHTA, CDR2 FQGNSA. This CDR3 has 14 amino acids. CDR3 nucleotide sequence: TGTGCCAGCAGCTTTTTTACCTCCTACAATGAGCTGTTCTTC. Its protein product is CASSFFTSYNELFF.

This clonotype was counted only a few times. The gene calls are TRBV7-9 and TRBJ1-4; 8 bases map to TRBD1. J was trimmed by 7 bases and V by 5 bases; bases with no gene match: 9. From germline, CDR1 is SEHNR and CDR2 FQNEAQ (reference sequence). The length of the CDR3 is 15 residues. The CDR3 DNA follows: TGTGCCAGCAGCGGGGCGGACAGGGAGGGTGAAAAACTGTTTTTT. Protein product: CASSGADREGEKLFF.

About this clonotype itself: Just one base apart from a much larger clone, this may be a read error. The gene calls are TRBV28 and TRBJ2-1; the D gene could be TRBD1 or TRBD2 (5 bases each). The CDR3 sequence is 14 residues long. Germline lookup yields CDR1 MDHEN and CDR2 SYDVKM. The CDR3 region has the DNA TGTGCCGGCAGTTTAATGAGGGGCGCAGCCGAGCAGTTCTTC. Translating it yields CAGSLMRGAAEQFF.